The 16 T cell receptor beta chains reported below all come from one sample, sequenced in a study of response to subunit inactivated influenza vaccine. MiXCR, applied by TCRdb to the RT-PCR reads, yields one record per CDR3 protein. The data contain fewer than 800,000 distinct CDR3 sequences, about a sixth of them singletons. The input for sequencing was PBMCs from blood, taken roughly 12 days after vaccination. These receptors all come from a man in his fifties or sixties who received an inactivated influenza vaccine.

V and J are TRBV20-1 and TRBJ2-2; no reliable D call. The germline gives CDR1 DFQATT, CDR2 SNEGSKA (reference sequence). V gave up 1 base and J gave up 4 bases, with 13 bases separating them. This CDR3 contains 15 residues. CDR3 nucleotides: TGCAGTGCTAGAGGGGTTTTGGGCACCACCGGGGAGCTGTTTTTT. This translates into CSARGVLGTTGELFF.

This clonotype was picked up a small number of times. V gene TRBV12-3 or TRBV12-4 combines with J gene TRBJ2-5, with 7 bases fitting TRBD1. J lost 1 base, V lost 7 bases, and 12 bases had no gene match. This CDR3 spans 16 amino acids. In DNA, the CDR3 is TGTGCCAGCACCCCCGGGACAGCTCCCTTCCAAGAGACCCAGTACTTC. Translated: CASTPGTAPFQETQYF.

This clonotype has only a few counts. This chain links TRBV7-9 with TRBJ2-5, with TRBD1 matching over 7 bases. Losses at the gene ends were 5 bases for V and 0 bases for J; bases not matched to a gene: 6. The V gene's germline CDR1 is SEHNR and CDR2 FQNEAQ (reference sequence). The CDR3 extends over 15 amino acids. The CDR3 spells CASSLDRWYQETQYF. For the CDR3, the DNA is TGTGCCAGCAGCCTGGACAGGTGGTACCAAGAGACCCAGTACTTC. The entire variable domain, with the rest obtained from reference TRBV7-9 and TRBJ2-5, is as follows: DTGVSQNPRHKITKRGQNVTFRCDPISEHNRLYWYRQTLGQGPEFLTYFQNEAQLEKSRLLSDRFSAERPKGSFSTLEIQRTEQGDSAMYLCASSLDRWYQETQYFGPGTRLLVL.

This clonotype turned up a few times. The rearrangement links TRBV7-8 to TRBJ2-1; D is uncertain. Germline V CDR1 and CDR2: SGHVS, FQNEAQ. Trimming shortened V by 1 base and J by 3 bases, and 13 bases separated the two germline ends. This CDR3 spans 16 amino acids. The CDR3 loop is CASSLVGRLYYNEQFF. Written as DNA, the CDR3 is TGTGCCAGCAGCTTAGTCGGCAGGTTGTACTACAATGAGCAGTTCTTC.

This clonotype was seen a few times. This chain joins TRBV3-1 and TRBJ2-7, with D unresolved. The CDR3 spans 14 residues. CDR1 and CDR2 (germline): LGHDT, YNNKEL (reference sequence). The ends were cut back, 5 bases at V and 1 base at J, with 12 bases in the middle. The CDR3 is CASSTRLGSYEQYF. The CDR3 region has the DNA TGTGCCAGCAGCACTCGACTGGGATCCTACGAGCAGTACTTC.

V and J are TRBV20-1 and TRBJ2-3; 12 nucleotides align to TRBD2. Per germline, CDR1 DFQATT and CDR2 SNEGSKA (reference sequence). J lost 4 bases, V lost 5 bases, and 7 bases had no gene match. The CDR3 loop spans 15 amino acids. The DNA for the CDR3 is TGCAGTGCTGGAGGACTAGCGGGATTTCCAGATACGCAGTATTTT. It is translated as CSAGGLAGFPDTQYF.

This chain joins TRBV5-6 and TRBJ2-4; maybe TRBD1 (6 bases). The CDR3 totals 17 residues. Trimming pared 1 base from V and 0 bases from J, leaving 14 bases between. Per the germline V gene, CDR1 is SGHDT and CDR2 is YYEEEE. The DNA for the CDR3 is TGTGCCAGCAGCTTGCGGGCAGGGGCTTTAGCCAAAAACATTCAGTACTTC. Amino acids: CASSLRAGALAKNIQYF.

This clonotype showed up many times. The CDR3 reads CASRRTGVATDTQYF. In DNA form, the CDR3 reads TGTGCCAGCAGAAGGACAGGGGTGGCCACAGATACGCAGTATTTT. The rearrangement joins TRBV12-3 or TRBV12-4 to TRBJ2-3, with TRBD1 matching over 9 bases. This CDR3 region has 15 residues. J gave up 2 bases and V 6 bases, and 6 bases lay outside the gene matches.

This clonotype occurred a few times. The V gene is TRBV5-1, the J gene TRBJ2-5; D assignment may be TRBD1 or TRBD2 (5 bases each). V shed 3 bases and J shed 5 bases, with 17 bases lying between them. Germline-derived CDR1 and CDR2 are SGHRS and YFSETQ. This CDR3 has 15 residues. The CDR3 sequence: CASSSSGTERETQYF. The CDR3 nucleotides are TGCGCCAGCAGCTCCTCCGGGACGGAAAGGGAGACCCAGTACTTC.

V gene TRBV11-2 combines with J gene TRBJ2-2, with D perhaps TRBD1 or TRBD2 (5 bases each). Germline CDR1 reads SGHAT; CDR2 reads FQNNGV. V lost 4 bases and J 7 bases, leaving 16 bases between the germline ends. This CDR3 comprises 15 residues. CDR3 DNA sequence: TGTGCCAGCAGCTCGGGACCAGGCGGTTTCGGGGAGCTGTTTTTT. It encodes CASSSGPGGFGELFF.

The chain recombines TRBV28 with TRBJ2-7; TRBD1 aligns across 9 bases. The CDR3 runs 14 residues. Germline V gene data show CDR1 as MDHEN and CDR2 as SYDVKM. V gave up 0 bases and J gave up 3 bases; unmatched junction bases: 0. The chain's CDR3 is CASSLWGQGYEQYF. The CDR3 DNA reads as TGTGCCAGCAGTTTATGGGGACAGGGCTACGAGCAGTACTTC.

The sample holds a few counts of this clonotype. V usage is TRBV20-1 and J usage is TRBJ2-1, with 11 bases matching TRBD2. CDR3 length equals 15 residues. Germline V gene lookup returns CDR1 DFQATT and CDR2 SNEGSKA (reference sequence). V was pared by 6 bases and J by 7 bases, with 11 bases of the junction left unmatched. CDR3 sequence: CSAGDSGGARNEQFF. The CDR3 DNA sequence: TGCAGTGCAGGGGATAGCGGGGGGGCCCGGAATGAGCAGTTCTTC.

This clonotype was recorded a few times. CDR3 sequence: CASSPGTGPSYEQYF. The CDR3 DNA is TGTGCCAGCAGCCCTGGAACAGGGCCCTCCTACGAGCAGTACTTC. The chain recombines TRBV7-8 with TRBJ2-7, with a possible D match to TRBD1 (6 bases). V lost 5 bases to trimming and J lost 0 bases, with 14 bases between them. The germline CDR1 and CDR2 sequences are SGHVS and FQNEAQ. The CDR3 is 15 amino acids. Looking up the rest from reference TRBV7-8 and TRBJ2-7 gives the full variable domain: GAGVSQSPRYKVAKRGQDVALRCDPISGHVSLFWYQQALGQGPEFLTYFQNEAQLDKSGLPSDRFFAERPEGSVSTLKIQRTQQEDSAVYLCASSPGTGPSYEQYFGPGTRLTVT.

The chain has TRBV7-8 and TRBJ2-1, with 9 nucleotides matching TRBD1. Germline CDR1 SGHVS, CDR2 FQNEAQ. With 4 bases clipped from V and 1 base from J, the junction kept 5 bases outside the gene matches. CDR3 length: 16 residues. In DNA, the CDR3 is TGTGCCAGCAGCTCAACAGGGGGCTGGTCCTACAATGAGCAGTTCTTC. Translated, it gives CASSSTGGWSYNEQFF.

This clonotype was seen a few times. The chain employs TRBV19 and TRBJ2-7; either TRBD1 or TRBD2 may supply D (5 bases each). Germline V gene data show CDR1 as LNHDA and CDR2 as SQIVND (reference sequence). The CDR3 spans 14 residues. The ends were cut back, 10 bases at V and 0 bases at J, with 16 bases in the middle. This CDR3 is CATQRDRVSYEQYF. The CDR3, as DNA: TGTGCCACCCAACGGGACCGAGTCTCCTACGAGCAGTACTTC.

This clonotype appeared a few times. The chain links TRBV3-1 to TRBJ2-1; D is possibly TRBD2 (5 bases). There are 15 residues in the CDR3. Germline CDR1 is LGHDT and CDR2 is YNNKEL (reference sequence). V dropped 0 bases and J dropped 7 bases, with 13 bases sitting between them. CDR3 nucleotide sequence: TGTGCCAGCAGCCAAGATACCACTAGGCGAAATGAGCAGTTCTTC. It yields the protein CASSQDTTRRNEQFF.